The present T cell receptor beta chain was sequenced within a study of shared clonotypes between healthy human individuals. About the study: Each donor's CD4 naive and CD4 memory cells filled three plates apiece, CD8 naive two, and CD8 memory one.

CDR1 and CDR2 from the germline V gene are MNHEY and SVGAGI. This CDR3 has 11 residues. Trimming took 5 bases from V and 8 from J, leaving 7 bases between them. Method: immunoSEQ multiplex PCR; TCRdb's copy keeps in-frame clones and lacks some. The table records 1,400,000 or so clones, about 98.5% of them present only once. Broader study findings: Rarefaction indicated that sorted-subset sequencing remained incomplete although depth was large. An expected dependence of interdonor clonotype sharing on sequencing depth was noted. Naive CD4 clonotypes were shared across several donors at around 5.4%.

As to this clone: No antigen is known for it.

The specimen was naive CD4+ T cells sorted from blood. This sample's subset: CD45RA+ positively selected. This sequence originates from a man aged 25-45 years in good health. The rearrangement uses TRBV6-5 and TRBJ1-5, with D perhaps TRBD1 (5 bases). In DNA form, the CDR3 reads TGTGCCAGCAGTCAGGGAAAGCCCCAGCATTTT. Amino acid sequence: CASSQGKPQHF.